This T cell receptor beta chain stems from a study of shared clonotypes between healthy human individuals. The assay was immunoSEQ multiplex PCR, and TCRdb's table has in-frame clones only and misses some. The sample contains approximately 710,000 clones, about 92% of which appear only once. With 0 bases removed from V and 0 bases from J, the gap between germline ends came to 12 bases. CDR1 is SGHVS and CDR2 is FQNEAQ in the germline V gene. The CDR3 extends over 17 amino acids. J is TRBJ1-3 and V is TRBV7-8; no firm D call. The sample consisted of memory CD8+ T cells from PBMCs. As for subset: CD45RO+ cells pooled with CCR7-negative TemRA cells. The TCR was taken from a man aged 18 to 30 in good health. Some clones in this sample may be carry-over from other donors' samples. CDR3: CASSLARRQYSGNTIYF. In DNA form, the CDR3 reads TGTGCCAGCAGCTTAGCGCGCCGTCAGTACTCTGGAAACACCATATATTTT.